This T cell receptor beta chain was found in a study of regulatory T cells in long-lasting Graves disease. According to the study, TCR beta libraries were built with iRepertoire HTBI primers and CDR3-region Arm-PCR. TCRdb analysed the multiplex PCR reads with MiXCR anew, one entry per CDR3 protein. The table shows approximately 230,000 distinct CDR3 sequences, with around 20% occurring only once. The time point: newly diagnosed GD, antithyroid drugs for less than 3 months. PBMC RNA served as the TCR library source. This clonotype was recorded a few times. The material sequenced was peripheral blood mononuclear cells (PBMCs), taken at new diagnosis, from a patient treated with antithyroid drugs. This sequence originates from a female donor with Graves disease.

In DNA form, the CDR3 reads TGTGCCAGCAGCTTAGACAGGACGGGGATCCTCCACTTT. As protein: CASSLDRTGILHF. V is TRBV7-2 and J is TRBJ1-6; D possibly corresponds to TRBD1 (5 bases). Germline V gene sequence: CDR1 SGHTA, CDR2 FQGNSA. This CDR3 contains 13 residues. Trimming stripped 1 base from V and 15 bases from J, with 13 bases between.